This TCR beta chain was profiled in a study of blood T cell repertoires in COVID-19. Generated by immunoSEQ multiplex PCR, the TCRdb table keeps only in-frame clones and is missing some. This table has hundreds of thousands of clones, 70% to 90% appearing once. The CDR3 runs to 16 residues. Germline CDR1 is SGDLS and CDR2 is YYNGEE. V lost 4 bases to trimming and J lost 0 bases, with 14 bases between them. The source of this sequence is a man aged 18 to 29 with active or convalescent COVID-19. The material sequenced was peripheral blood. The V gene is TRBV9, the J gene TRBJ2-1; D might be TRBD1 (6 bases). The CDR3 DNA reads as TGTGCCAGCAGCCCATACCCAGGGGACTCCTACAATGAGCAGTTCTTC. This sequence encodes CASSPYPGDSYNEQFF.